This is a list of T cell receptor beta chains from one sample in a study of T-cell reconstitution after alpha-beta-depleted transplantation in children. TCRdb processed the PCR reads anew with MiXCR; each CDR3 protein has one entry. The repertoire holds a few hundred thousand distinct CDR3 sequences, with around 12% as singletons. Specimen: PBMCs from the stem cell graft donor, collected from the stem cell graft. The source of these receptors is a human donor who donated a stem cell graft to a child with combined immunodeficiency. The CDR3 runs from the conserved cysteine through the conserved F or W. The order of the fields is CDR3 length, clone size, J gene, V gene, D gene, CDR3 DNA, CDR3 protein. The D gene is left open where the match is weak. Expanded clones get a size class; other rows say once, few or many, or leave the size out.

>13|few|TRBJ2-2|TRBV6-6|TRBD1
TGTGCCAGCAGAGGGGGCCCCACCGGGGAGCTGTTTTTT
CASRGGPTGELFF
>14|few|TRBJ2-3|TRBV12-3/TRBV12-4|.
TGTGCCAGCAGTTTACGGCGGGGCGCAGATACGCAGTATTTT
CASSLRRGADTQYF
>15|few|TRBJ2-3|TRBV29-1|TRBD1
TGCAGCGTAAGCGAGGGACAGGGGAATCCAGATACGCAGTATTTT
CSVSEGQGNPDTQYF
>17|.|TRBJ2-4|TRBV4-3|.
TGCGCCAGCAGCCAAGATTGGACAGAATTAGCCAAAAACATTCAGTACTTC
CASSQDWTELAKNIQYF
>13|.|TRBJ2-7|TRBV11-1|.
TGTGCCAGCAGCGCGGGGGCTTACTACGAGCAGTACTTC
CASSAGAYYEQYF
>14|.|TRBJ2-3|TRBV29-1|.
TGCAGCGTTGTTTCGGCGGCTAGCACAGATACGCAGTATTTT
CSVVSAASTDTQYF
>16|few|TRBJ1-6|TRBV4-3|.
TGCGCCAGCAGCCAAGATCCAACAGGGAATAATTCACCCCTCCACTTT
CASSQDPTGNNSPLHF
>17|many|TRBJ2-5|TRBV20-1|TRBD2
TGCAGTGCCCCCCTGAGCCAGCGGGAGGGAGGGAGAGAGACCCAGTACTTC
CSAPLSQREGGRETQYF
>12|few|TRBJ1-1|TRBV6-6|TRBD1
TGTGCCAGCAGTTATAGGGGACAGGGTGGGTTCTTT
CASSYRGQGGFF
>15|many|TRBJ2-4|TRBV12-3/TRBV12-4|TRBD1
TGTGCCAGCAGTTACGACAGGGTGAATTGGAACATTCAGTACTTC
CASSYDRVNWNIQYF
>13|few|TRBJ1-3|TRBV5-4|.
TGTGCCAGCAGCGACTCGGGGGGAAACACCATATATTTT
CASSDSGGNTIYF
>14|many|TRBJ2-7|TRBV6-1|TRBD1
TGTGCCAGCAGTAAACGACAGGGTCGATACGAGCAGTACTTC
CASSKRQGRYEQYF
>17|few|TRBJ2-2|TRBV9|TRBD1
TGTGCCAGCAGCGTAGGTCCGACAGGGGGTCGTACCGGGGAGCTGTTTTTT
CASSVGPTGGRTGELFF
>15|few|TRBJ2-1|TRBV7-2|.
TGTGCCAGCAGTTCCCGGGGATTGGGGCATCATGAGCAGTTCTTC
CASSSRGLGHHEQFF
>15|once|TRBJ1-6|TRBV4-1|TRBD1
TGCGCCAGCAGCCAATGGACAGGGGGTAATTCACCCCTCCACTTT
CASSQWTGGNSPLHF
>15|.|TRBJ1-2|TRBV19|TRBD1
TGTGCCAGTAGTTTACCGGGACAGGGGAGCTATGGCTACACCTTC
CASSLPGQGSYGYTF
>13|.|TRBJ2-5|TRBV12-3/TRBV12-4|.
TGTGCCAGCAGTCCCGGGACCTGGGCGGCCCAGTACTTC
CASSPGTWAAQYF
>15|.|TRBJ2-2|TRBV28|.
TGTGCCAGCAGTTTCTTGAGGGGGGTCACCGGGGAGCTGTTTTTT
CASSFLRGVTGELFF
>13|.|TRBJ2-7|TRBV14|.
TGTGCCAGCAGCCAGGCCCACGGGGGAGAGCAGTACTTC
CASSQAHGGEQYF
>20|few|TRBJ2-3|TRBV12-3/TRBV12-4|TRBD2
TGTGCCAGCAGTTTAAGTTTCAGGTGGACTAGCGGGGGGGGCACAGATACGCAGTATTTT
CASSLSFRWTSGGGTDTQYF
>14|few|TRBJ2-1|TRBV6-1|.
TGTGCCAGCACCCCGTGGGCTTCGGTCGATGAGCAGTTCTTC
CASTPWASVDEQFF
>15|many|TRBJ2-7|TRBV10-1|.
TGCGCCAGCAGTGATAACTACCATCAAACTTACGAGCAGTACTTC
CASSDNYHQTYEQYF
>15|.|TRBJ2-1|TRBV7-2|.
TGTGCCAGCAGCTCCACTAGAGGGTCCTACAATGAGCAGTTCTTC
CASSSTRGSYNEQFF
>13|many|TRBJ2-1|TRBV7-9|.
TGTGCCAGCAGCATAACCCCGTACAATGAGCAGTTCTTC
CASSITPYNEQFF
>16|.|TRBJ2-1|TRBV10-3|TRBD2
TGTGCCATCAGTGGAAGGACTAGCGGGGGGGACAATGAGCAGTTCTTC
CAISGRTSGGDNEQFF
>14|few|TRBJ1-5|TRBV7-2|.
TGTGCCAGCAGCTTGACTGGGGTGGGGCAGCCCCAGCATTTT
CASSLTGVGQPQHF
>15|.|TRBJ2-1|TRBV7-3|TRBD2
TGTGCCAGCAGCTCGGGACTACCCCCCGAGACGGAGCAGTTCTTC
CASSSGLPPETEQFF
>14|few|TRBJ1-1|TRBV11-2|.
TGTGCCAGCAGCTTAGATGACAGATTCACTGAAGCTTTCTTT
CASSLDDRFTEAFF
>14|.|TRBJ1-5|TRBV2|.
TGTGCCAGCAGTGAGCTGGGACAAAGCATGCCCCAGCATTTT
CASSELGQSMPQHF
>14|few|TRBJ1-4|TRBV29-1|.
TGCAGCGTTCGGGTGGGTCCAACTAATGAAAAACTGTTTTTT
CSVRVGPTNEKLFF
>15|.|TRBJ2-7|TRBV4-3|TRBD2
TGCGCCAGCAGCCAAGTTAGCAGCGGGAGCTACGAGCAGTACTTC
CASSQVSSGSYEQYF
>15|many|TRBJ2-7|TRBV7-2|.
TGTGCCAGCAGCTTAGGGTTAGGGGCTTACTACGAGCAGTACTTC
CASSLGLGAYYEQYF
>14|many|TRBJ2-1|TRBV7-9|.
TGTGCCAGCAGCACAATCCAGGTCTACAATGAGCAGTTCTTC
CASSTIQVYNEQFF
>13|few|TRBJ1-4|TRBV9|.
TGTGCCAGCAGCGTAGATTCAGGGGAAAAACTGTTTTTT
CASSVDSGEKLFF
>14|many|TRBJ2-5|TRBV20-1|TRBD2
TGCAGTGCTACCCGACTAGCGGGAGAAGAGACCCAGTACTTC
CSATRLAGEETQYF
>16|.|TRBJ1-3|TRBV2|.
TGTGCCAGCCAATCCACCGGGACCAACTCTGGAAACACCATATATTTT
CASQSTGTNSGNTIYF